These 8 T cell receptor beta chains originate from one sample sequenced in a study of beta chain features in type 1 diabetes. Of the isolated RNA, all was reverse transcribed, and so the sequenced material was expressed TCRB transcripts. Measured with immunoSEQ multiplex PCR; TCRdb has only the in-frame clones, and not every one. The table lists about 340,000 clones, 7.5% to 9% of them singletons. The sequencing sample was made of central memory CD4+ T cells from blood. These receptors were obtained from a young woman in good health.

This clone has a handful of counts. The chain links TRBV5-1 to TRBJ2-3, with D tentatively TRBD2 (6 bases). The germline V gene has CDR1 SGHRS and CDR2 YFSETQ. The V end lost 3 bases, the J end lost 2 bases, and 10 bases lay between the germline ends. This CDR3 has 14 residues. The CDR3 sequence: CASSSGETTDTQYF. The CDR3 DNA reads as TGCGCCAGCAGCTCGGGGGAAACCACAGATACGCAGTATTTT.

This clone was seen a few times. The chain combines TRBV6-6 with TRBJ2-5; 8 nucleotides agree with TRBD2. Germline CDR1 and CDR2: MNHNY and SVGAGI (reference sequence). Germline trimming cut 6 bases from V and 3 bases from J; bases unmatched to any gene: 12. CDR3 size: 16 residues. For the CDR3, the DNA is TGTGCCAGCAGCCCCCGGGAGGGGCACTACAAAGAGACCCAGTACTTC. It is translated as CASSPREGHYKETQYF.

This clone was recorded a few times. This chain connects TRBV7-8 to TRBJ1-5; D is unresolved. The CDR3 extends over 16 amino acids. Germline V gene sequence: CDR1 SGHVS, CDR2 FQNEAQ. Deletions cut 5 bases from V and 2 bases from J, with 16 bases between. The CDR3 bases are TGTGCCAGCAGCATAGGAGGCTGGGTCGGCAATCAGCCCCAGCATTTT. Its protein is CASSIGGWVGNQPQHF.

The table lists this clone with a few counts. CDR3 nucleotide sequence: TGTGCCAGCAGCCTTAGGACAGGGGGACATCAGCCCCAGCATTTT. Its translation: CASSLRTGGHQPQHF. V gene TRBV7-8 combines with J gene TRBJ1-5, with TRBD1 matching over 10 bases. V dropped 5 bases and J dropped 5; count of bases not matched to a gene: 6. Germline V gene sequence: CDR1 SGHVS, CDR2 FQNEAQ. The CDR3 consists of 15 residues.

The sample holds a few counts of this clone. The chain employs TRBV28 and TRBJ2-3, with TRBD2 as a possible D gene (6 bases). Germline V CDR1 and CDR2: MDHEN, SYDVKM. CDR3 length equals 14 residues. The germline V and J ends were trimmed by 6 bases and 0 bases, with 10 bases remaining between them. The CDR3 loop is CASSRGLSTDTQYF. The DNA for the CDR3 is TGTGCCAGCAGCCGGGGGTTGAGCACAGATACGCAGTATTTT.

The chain joins TRBV11-2 to TRBJ2-2, with D tentatively TRBD2 (5 bases). Germline-derived CDR1 and CDR2 are SGHAT and FQNNGV. This CDR3 comprises 17 residues. The V and J ends lost 1 base and 3 bases respectively, with 15 bases between them. CDR3 residues: CASSLGLPNRYTGELFF. The CDR3 DNA sequence: TGTGCCAGCAGCTTAGGACTACCCAACCGATACACCGGGGAGCTGTTTTTT.

This clone has just a few counts. The chain links TRBV6-5 to TRBJ2-1; 9 bases are shared with TRBD1. The CDR3 loop spans 15 amino acids. The germline gives CDR1 MNHEY, CDR2 SVGAGI. Losses at the gene ends were 5 bases for V and 7 bases for J; bases not matched to a gene: 9. The chain's CDR3 is CASSTPGQGTNEQFF. CDR3 nucleotides: TGTGCCAGCAGTACTCCGGGACAGGGAACAAATGAGCAGTTCTTC.

The gene calls are TRBV5-4 and TRBJ2-5; TRBD2 matches at 11 bases. With 4 bases clipped from V and 10 bases from J, the junction kept 12 bases outside the gene matches. Germline V gene sequence: CDR1 SGHNT, CDR2 YYREEE (reference sequence). The CDR3 totals 15 residues. The DNA for the CDR3 is TGTGCCAGCAGCCCTAGCGGGAGGCCAGAAGGGGGCCAGTACTTC. Translating it yields CASSPSGRPEGGQYF.